What follows are 10 T cell receptor beta chains derived from one specimen sequenced in a study of a mutant IDH1 vaccine in newly diagnosed glioma. Stated time point: week 35, safety follow-up. The vaccine gave 300 ug of a 20-mer mutant IDH1 peptide subcutaneously per dose. Assay used: immunoSEQ multiplex PCR; TCRdb lists only in-frame clones, some missing. Of over 65,000 clones listed, roughly 84% are singletons. Antigen specificity for these receptors is unknown. Sequenced here: PBMCs, sampled from a glioma patient whose treatment included an IDH1 peptide vaccine. These receptors all come from a man between 18 and 35 years old with glioma.

This clone was detected only once. The chain couples TRBV19 to TRBJ1-2, with D possibly TRBD1 on 6 matching bases. Germline V gene data show CDR1 as LNHDA and CDR2 as SQIVND (reference sequence). Trimming left V 4 bases short and J 4 bases short, with 10 bases between. The CDR3 is 13 amino acids. The CDR3 bases are TGTGCCAGTAGTAACACAGGGACCTATGGCTACACCTTC. It yields the protein CASSNTGTYGYTF.

The rearrangement joins TRBV2 to TRBJ1-6, with D possibly matching TRBD1 (6 bases). V was trimmed by 1 base and J by 7 bases, leaving 11 bases between them. There are 15 residues in the CDR3. Per the germline V gene, CDR1 is SNHLY and CDR2 is FYNNEI. CDR3 residues: CASSEGRGRNSPLHF. In DNA form, the CDR3 reads TGTGCCAGCAGTGAAGGCAGGGGAAGAAATTCACCCCTCCACTTT.

This rearrangement joins TRBV6-1 to TRBJ2-1; 16 positions match TRBD2. This CDR3 spans 15 amino acids. Germline V gives CDR1 MNHNS, CDR2 SASEGT. Unmatched junction bases numbered 2, after V lost 5 bases and J lost 7 bases. The CDR3, as DNA: TGTGCCAGCAGTCCGGGACTAGCGGGGGGGAATGAGCAGTTCTTC. It is translated as CASSPGLAGGNEQFF.

The table lists this clone with a few counts. The rearrangement uses TRBV7-9 and TRBJ2-3; D gene unclear. Germline-derived CDR1 and CDR2 are SEHNR and FQNEAQ (reference sequence). V was trimmed by 5 bases and J by 3 bases, leaving 9 bases between them. The CDR3 extends over 13 amino acids. Written as DNA, the CDR3 is TGTGCCAGCAGCCTGCGACAAACAGATACGCAGTATTTT. Translation: CASSLRQTDTQYF.

The gene calls are TRBV13 and TRBJ1-2; D not certain. V lost 5 bases to trimming and J lost 2 bases, with 12 bases between them. Looked up from germline, CDR1 is PRHDT and CDR2 is FYEKMQ (reference sequence). The CDR3 is 14 amino acids. CDR3 coding DNA: TGTGCCAGCAGCCACCCGACACTCAACTATGGCTACACCTTC. This gives the protein CASSHPTLNYGYTF.

J is TRBJ1-1 and V is TRBV14; D is ambiguous. This CDR3 is 15 amino acids long. The V end was cut by 3 bases, the J end by 4 bases, with 15 bases between. The germline V gene encodes CDR1 SGHDN and CDR2 FVKESK. The CDR3 sequence is CASSHLGQTITEAFF. The DNA for the CDR3 is TGTGCCAGCAGCCATTTAGGCCAGACAATCACTGAAGCTTTCTTT.

The rearrangement links TRBV5-1 to TRBJ2-3, with TRBD1 identical over 12 bases. V was clipped by 6 bases and J by 2 bases; unmatched bases: 7. CDR3 length equals 16 residues. CDR1 SGHRS and CDR2 YFSETQ come from the germline V gene. The CDR3 here is CASIPGTGGPTDTQYF. The DNA for the CDR3 is TGCGCCAGCATCCCCGGGACAGGGGGCCCCACAGATACGCAGTATTTT. The complete variable domain, with remaining parts taken from reference TRBV5-1 and TRBJ2-3, reads KAGVTQTPRYLIKTRGQQVTLSCSPISGHRSVSWYQQTPGQGLQFLFEYFSETQRNKGNFPGRFSGRQFSNSRSEMNVSTLELGDSALYLCASIPGTGGPTDTQYFGPGTRLTVL.

The rearrangement links TRBV5-5 to TRBJ2-3, with D perhaps matching TRBD2 (6 bases). V dropped 4 bases and J dropped 2 bases, with 17 bases sitting between them. Germline-derived CDR1 and CDR2 are SGHKS and YYEKEE (reference sequence). This CDR3 is built from 16 residues. The CDR3 DNA is TGTGCCAGCAGCCCCGAGATAGCGGTGAACACAGATACGCAGTATTTT. Translation gives CASSPEIAVNTDTQYF.

A remark on this clone: Its ends do not fully match the called genes, so a read error is possible. The rearrangement joins TRBV2 to TRBJ1-5; D is undetermined. Germline CDR1 is SNHLY and CDR2 is FYNNEI. CDR3 size: 11 residues. CDR3 sequence reads: CASREEGPQHF. The DNA of the CDR3 is TGTGCCAGCAGGGAAGAGGGGCCCCAGCATTTT.

The chain links TRBV19 to TRBJ1-1; 10 nucleotides agree with TRBD1. J gave up 1 base and V 1 base, and 0 bases lay outside the gene matches. This CDR3 has 15 amino acids. Germline V lookup: CDR1 LNHDA, CDR2 SQIVND (reference sequence). CDR3 in amino acids: CASSIGQGANTEAFF. As DNA, the CDR3 is TGTGCCAGTAGTATAGGACAGGGGGCGAACACTGAAGCTTTCTTT.